This is a list of T cell receptor beta chains from one sample in a study of cytomegalovirus exposure and HLA in healthy donors. Sequencing used immunoSEQ multiplex PCR; TCRdb keeps in-frame clones, though not all of them. The repertoire has 150,000 or so clones, approximately 71% of them found once; the top ten carry about 3.1%. Sequenced input: PBMCs. These receptors were obtained from a man aged 35 to 55 in good health and CMV-seronegative. Each CDR3 is given with its conserved first and last residue. Each record gives: clone size, V gene, J gene, D gene, CDR3 protein, CDR3 DNA. The D gene is left open where the match is weak. The size of a clone is reported for some rows only, either as once, few or many, or as a class for expanded clones.

-	TRBV5-6	TRBJ2-3	TRBD1	CASSNDRDTQYF	TGTGCCAGCAGCAATGACAGGGACACGCAGTATTTT
few	TRBV5-4	TRBJ1-4	-	CASSLGEPIDEKLFF	TGTGCCAGCAGCTTGGGGGAGCCGATCGATGAAAAACTGTTTTTT
-	TRBV6-5	TRBJ1-1	TRBD1	CASSPSTGRSTEAFF	TGCGCCAGCAGTCCCTCGACAGGGCGGAGCACTGAAGCTTTCTTT
-	TRBV4-1	TRBJ1-5	TRBD1	CASSQGRGAGSNQPQHF	TGCGCCAGCAGCCAAGGCAGGGGGGCGGGTAGCAATCAGCCCCAGCATTTT
-	TRBV18	TRBJ1-1	-	CASSAIQRTNLEAFF	TGTGCCAGCTCCGCCATTCAGCGCACTAACCTAGAAGCTTTCTTT
-	TRBV7-3	TRBJ2-3	-	CASSPSGGSDTQYF	TGTGCCAGCAGTCCTTCAGGAGGTTCAGATACGCAGTATTTT
-	TRBV11-3	TRBJ2-7	-	CASSFRGAGIKEQYF	TGTGCCAGCAGCTTTCGGGGGGCAGGGATCAAGGAGCAGTACTTC
-	TRBV2	TRBJ1-4	-	CASSEMGAEEKLFF	TGTGCCAGCAGTGAAATGGGGGCTGAAGAAAAACTGTTTTTT
-	TRBV4-2	TRBJ2-1	-	CASSQLSHNEQFF	TGTGCCAGCAGCCAACTGTCCCACAATGAGCAGTTCTTC
-	TRBV6-6	TRBJ2-2	TRBD1	CASSPGQGHTGELFF	TGTGCCAGCAGTCCGGGACAGGGACACACCGGGGAGCTGTTTTTT